These 13 T cell receptor beta chains came from one sample sequenced in a study of blood T cell repertoires in COVID-19. This table comes from immunoSEQ multiplex PCR, and its TCRdb copy is limited to in-frame clones, with some not included. The sample records 220,000 or so clones, roughly 84% being singletons. The sequencing sample was made of peripheral blood. Receptors were obtained from a woman aged 55-70 years who had recovered from COVID-19.

The chain uses TRBV7-9 and TRBJ2-5; 7 bases match TRBD2. CDR1 is SEHNR, CDR2 FQNEAQ, per germline (reference sequence). The CDR3 extends over 15 amino acids. J was trimmed by 4 bases and V by 4 bases; bases with no gene match: 9. The CDR3 sequence is CASSSTSIRRETQYF. The CDR3 nucleotides are TGTGCCAGCAGCTCGACTAGCATTAGGAGAGAGACCCAGTACTTC. The variable domain in full, with the rest retrieved from reference TRBV7-9 and TRBJ2-5, is DTGVSQNPRHKITKRGQNVTFRCDPISEHNRLYWYRQTLGQGPEFLTYFQNEAQLEKSRLLSDRFSAERPKGSFSTLEIQRTEQGDSAMYLCASSSTSIRRETQYFGPGTRLLVL.

The gene calls are TRBV20-1 and TRBJ1-1, with D maybe TRBD1 (5 bases). Germline CDR1 DFQATT, CDR2 SNEGSKA (reference sequence). CDR3 size: 11 residues. Trimming took off 6 bases at V and 7 bases at J, with 12 bases between the two ends. CDR3 nucleotides: TGCAGTGCCCGGGGGTGGTATGAAGCTTTCTTT. Protein product: CSARGWYEAFF.

This chain uses TRBV19 with TRBJ2-7, with D possibly TRBD2 on 6 matching bases. V dropped 5 bases and J dropped 3 bases, with 14 bases sitting between them. The CDR3 covers 14 residues. The germline CDR1 and CDR2 sequences are LNHDA and SQIVND (reference sequence). The CDR3 nucleotides read TGTGCCAGTAGTCCGGGGGTCATGGTCTACGAGCAGTACTTC. Protein: CASSPGVMVYEQYF. Supplemented by reference TRBV19 and TRBJ2-7, the full variable domain reads DGGITQSPKYLFRKEGQNVTLSCEQNLNHDAMYWYRQDPGQGLRLIYYSQIVNDFQKGDIAEGYSVSREKKESFPLTVTSAQKNPTAFYLCASSPGVMVYEQYFGPGTRLTVT.

This rearrangement joins TRBV27 to TRBJ1-1; 10 bases are a match to TRBD1. The germline CDR1 and CDR2 sequences are MNHEY and SMNVEV (reference sequence). J was trimmed by 4 bases and V by 2 bases; bases with no gene match: 19. This CDR3 comprises 20 residues. For the CDR3, the DNA is TGTGCCAGCAGTTTACGCCCACCCTCCTCCCGACAGGGGGCGGCCACTGAAGCTTTCTTT. Translating gives CASSLRPPSSRQGAATEAFF.

CDR3 protein: CAWSAATGTLNQPQHF. The CDR3 DNA is TGTGCCTGGAGCGCGGCGACCGGGACACTGAATCAGCCCCAGCATTTT. The chain has TRBV30 and TRBJ1-5; tentative D call: TRBD1 (6 bases). CDR1 and CDR2 (germline): GTSNPN, SVGIG (reference sequence). The CDR3 has 16 amino acids. Trimming took off 3 bases at V and 4 bases at J, with 19 bases between the two ends.

The chain joins TRBV6-5 to TRBJ1-1; no clear D. The CDR3 length is 10 residues. Germline V gene data show CDR1 as MNHEY and CDR2 as SVGAGI. Trimming cost V 9 bases and J 4 bases, with 6 bases left between them. The CDR3 sequence is CASLFTEAFF. The CDR3 region has the DNA TGTGCCAGTCTGTTCACTGAAGCTTTCTTT.

This clone was recorded a few times. The rearrangement links TRBV13 to TRBJ1-6, with D possibly being TRBD1 (6 bases). The CDR3 extends over 16 amino acids. Trimming pared 1 base from V and 6 bases from J, leaving 13 bases between. The germline gives CDR1 PRHDT, CDR2 FYEKMQ (reference sequence). The CDR3 loop is CASSLASGGLNSPLHF. The CDR3, as DNA: TGTGCCAGCAGCTTAGCCTCGGGGGGGCTTAATTCACCCCTCCACTTT.

The chain joins TRBV7-3 to TRBJ1-2, with 8 bases lining up with TRBD1. CDR1 is SGHTA, CDR2 FQGTGA, per germline. The CDR3 length is 15 residues. Trimming cost V 2 bases and J 7 bases; bases outside gene matches: 9. The CDR3 protein is CASSLYQGAPGGYTF. In nucleotides, the CDR3 is TGTGCCAGCAGCTTATACCAGGGGGCGCCGGGTGGCTACACCTTC. Variable domain in full (rest from reference TRBV7-3 and TRBJ1-2): GAGVSQTPSNKVTEKGKYVELRCDPISGHTALYWYRQSLGQGPEFLIYFQGTGAADDSGLPNDRFFAVRPEGSVSTLKIQRTERGDSAVYLCASSLYQGAPGGYTFGSGTRLTVV.

The chain combines TRBV19 with TRBJ2-5, with TRBD2 identical over 7 bases. The CDR3 has 15 residues. CDR1 and CDR2 from the germline V gene are LNHDA and SQIVND (reference sequence). Unmatched junction bases numbered 10, after V lost 5 bases and J lost 4 bases. CDR3 nucleotides: TGTGCCAGTAGTTACCCCGGGAGGTCGGGAGAGACCCAGTACTTC. This codes for CASSYPGRSGETQYF. Full variable domain (missing parts from reference TRBV19 and TRBJ2-5): DGGITQSPKYLFRKEGQNVTLSCEQNLNHDAMYWYRQDPGQGLRLIYYSQIVNDFQKGDIAEGYSVSREKKESFPLTVTSAQKNPTAFYLCASSYPGRSGETQYFGPGTRLLVL.

The genes are TRBV10-3 and TRBJ1-2; TRBD1 matches at 7 bases. Germline V gives CDR1 ENHRY, CDR2 SYGVKD. The CDR3 sequence is 15 residues long. With V trimmed by 0 bases and J by 8 bases, 9 bases remained unmatched. The CDR3 DNA reads as TGTGCCATCAGTGAGTCTCAGGGGGGCGCGGAAGGCTACACCTTC. This codes for CAISESQGGAEGYTF.

The rearrangement uses TRBV7-9 and TRBJ1-1; tentative D call: TRBD1 (6 bases). V gave up 4 bases and J gave up 3 bases, with 12 bases separating them. This CDR3 spans 14 amino acids. Germline V gene sequence: CDR1 SEHNR, CDR2 FQNEAQ (reference sequence). Written as DNA, the CDR3 is TGTGCCAGCAGCTCACAGGGTGTCGACACTGAAGCTTTCTTT. Its translation: CASSSQGVDTEAFF.

This chain joins TRBV12-3 or TRBV12-4 and TRBJ2-4; the match to TRBD1 covers 7 bases. This CDR3 region has 11 residues. With 5 bases clipped from V and 15 bases from J, the junction kept 7 bases outside the gene matches. This CDR3 is CASSPETGLYF. CDR3 nucleotide sequence: TGTGCCAGCAGTCCAGAGACAGGGTTGTACTTC.

The chain carries TRBV7-2 and TRBJ2-1, with TRBD2 identical over 10 bases. V gave up 1 base and J gave up 6 bases; unmatched junction bases: 6. CDR3 length equals 16 residues. From germline, CDR1 is SGHTA and CDR2 FQGNSA. The CDR3 protein is CASSLVPSGGINEQFF. The CDR3 DNA reads as TGTGCCAGCAGCTTAGTTCCTAGCGGGGGAATCAATGAGCAGTTCTTC. Using reference TRBV7-2 and TRBJ2-1 for the parts outside the CDR3, the full variable domain is GAGVSQSPSNKVTEKGKDVELRCDPISGHTALYWYRQSLGQGLEFLIYFQGNSAPDKSGLPSDRFSAERTGGSVSTLTIQRTQQEDSAVYLCASSLVPSGGINEQFFGPGTRLTVL.